The clone carrying this T cell receptor (beta chain) was detected many times. The antigen remains unidentified. Germline V gene data show CDR1 as LGHNA and CDR2 as YSLEER. The CDR3 sequence is 15 residues long. The V end was cut by 0 bases, the J end by 4 bases, with 10 bases between. The data were obtained in a study of early T cells in non-severe SARS-CoV-2 infection. Study-level information: Bulk RNA isolated from unsorted whole blood underwent sequencing; chains were not paired. General study results and limits: Missing private and CD4 specificities, VDJdb matching favored anti-spike CD8 responses.

Unique molecular identifiers tagged individual cDNA molecules. MiXCR, run by TCRdb on the 5' RACE reads, gives a single entry per CDR3 protein. The table records 45,000 to 75,000 distinct CDR3 sequences, about 12% of them present only once. The gene calls are TRBV4-3 and TRBJ1-5; D gene uncertain. The source of this sequence is an adult who was a healthcare worker with PCR-confirmed SARS-CoV-2 infection or an uninfected control (not recorded which). Sequenced: whole blood. The CDR3 nucleotides read TGCGCCAGCAGCCAAGATAATATATTTAATCAGCCCCAGCATTTT. Amino acids: CASSQDNIFNQPQHF.